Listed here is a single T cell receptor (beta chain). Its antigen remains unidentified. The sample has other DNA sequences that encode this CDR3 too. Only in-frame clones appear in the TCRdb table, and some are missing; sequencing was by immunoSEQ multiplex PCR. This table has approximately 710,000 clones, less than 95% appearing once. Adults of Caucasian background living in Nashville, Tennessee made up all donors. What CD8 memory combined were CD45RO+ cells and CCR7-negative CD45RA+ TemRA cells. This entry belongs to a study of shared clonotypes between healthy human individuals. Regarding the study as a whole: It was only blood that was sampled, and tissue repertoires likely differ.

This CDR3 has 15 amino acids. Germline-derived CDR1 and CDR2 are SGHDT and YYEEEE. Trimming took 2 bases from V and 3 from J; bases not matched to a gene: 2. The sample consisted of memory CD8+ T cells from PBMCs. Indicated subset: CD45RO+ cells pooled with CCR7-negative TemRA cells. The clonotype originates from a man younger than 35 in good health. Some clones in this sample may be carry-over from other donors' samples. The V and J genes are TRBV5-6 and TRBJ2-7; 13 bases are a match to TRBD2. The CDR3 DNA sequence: TGTGCCAGCAGCTTTGGGACTAGCGGGAACTACGAGCAGTACTTC. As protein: CASSFGTSGNYEQYF.